This TCR beta chain stems from a study of blood T cell repertoires in COVID-19. About the research overall: Samples came from the United States, Italy and Spain, spanning acute and convalescent COVID-19.

The CDR3 sequence is 15 residues long. V lost 0 bases, J lost 8 bases, and 5 bases stayed unmatched. Per the germline V gene, CDR1 is KGHSH and CDR2 is LQKENI. In the original processing: Reference gene primer amplification gave estimated nucleated cell counts. TCRdb's copy holds only in-frame clones and misses some; the assay was immunoSEQ multiplex PCR. V, J and clone size are taken as reported in that table, and D and trimming were inferred from the DNA itself. The sample carries 40,000 to 50,000 clones, about nine tenths recorded once. The sequenced material came from peripheral blood. The receptor comes from a man in his 70s with acute or convalescent COVID-19. The gene calls are TRBV18 and TRBJ1-4; 8 nucleotides line up with TRBD1. CDR3 sequence reads: CASSPPEQGGEKLFF. The DNA of the CDR3 is TGTGCCAGCTCACCACCGGAACAGGGGGGAGAAAAACTGTTTTTT.